Listed below are T cell receptor beta chains from one sample, sequenced in a study of post-analysis software for immune sequencing data. Each CDR3 protein is one row after TCRdb ran MiXCR on the PCR reads. The sample lists under 200,000 distinct CDR3 sequences, approximately 28% seen once, with roughly 3.5% in the top ten. The sample comprised blood. Source of these receptors: a girl aged 2 to 17 with multiple sclerosis. CDR3s leave out the opening cysteine and the closing phenylalanine or tryptophan.

j_call,v_call,cdr3_aa
TRBJ1-2,TRBV4-1,ASSLLITGGSYYGYT
TRBJ1-1,TRBV11-3,ASSLSGYTEAF
TRBJ2-7,TRBV2,TSSGADNEQY
TRBJ2-3,TRBV5-5,ASSPRGADTQY
TRBJ1-5,TRBV20-1,SARDLTEPQH
TRBJ2-1,TRBV29-1,SVEASGIRDSGEQF
TRBJ1-5,TRBV6-2/TRBV6-3,ASSSRNQPQH
TRBJ2-1,TRBV29-1,SVEDSEQNLNEQF
TRBJ2-1,TRBV24-1,ATSGPRYEQF
TRBJ2-1,TRBV27,ADQRLGQGYNEQF
TRBJ1-2,TRBV21-1,ASSARQGYGYT
TRBJ1-2,TRBV12-3/TRBV12-4,ASSFSGYGYT
TRBJ1-6,TRBV5-1,ASSLAQGNSPLH
TRBJ2-7,TRBV28,ASGLAGAYEQY
TRBJ1-5,TRBV12-3/TRBV12-4,ASSDSYSNQPQH
TRBJ2-5,TRBV20-1,SARDREQY